This T cell receptor beta chain emerged from a study of blood T cell repertoires in COVID-19. The method was immunoSEQ multiplex PCR; TCRdb's version includes in-frame clones alone and lacks a portion of them. The sample has roughly 80,000 clones; about 88% are singletons. CDR1 is SGHRS and CDR2 is YFSETQ in the germline V gene. CDR3 length: 15 amino acids. Germline trimming cut 2 bases from V and 5 bases from J; bases unmatched to any gene: 7. Sample: peripheral blood. The source is a human donor in a cohort sampled during active COVID-19. This chain links TRBV5-1 with TRBJ2-3; TRBD2 agrees at 8 bases. The CDR3 is CASSLSGRAGDTQYF. The CDR3 nucleotides are TGCGCCAGCAGCTTATCCGGGAGGGCGGGAGATACGCAGTATTTT.